This TCR beta chain comes out of a study of blood T cell repertoires in COVID-19. Unmatched junction bases numbered 9, after V lost 2 bases and J lost 4 bases. Germline CDR1 is MNHEY and CDR2 is SMNVEV (reference sequence). This CDR3 spans 16 amino acids. Clones were read by immunoSEQ multiplex PCR, and TCRdb kept only the in-frame ones, dropping some. The sample includes 220,000 or so clones, approximately 86% of them seen just once. The sample comprised peripheral blood. The chain employs TRBV27 and TRBJ1-2, with 8 bases aligning to TRBD1. The origin of this receptor is a woman of 80 years or more with acute or convalescent COVID-19. As DNA, the CDR3 is TGTGCCAGCAGTTTAGAACCAGGGGGCGGCGTCTATGGCTACACCTTC. It translates to CASSLEPGGGVYGYTF.